Sequencing of this TCR beta chain was carried out in a study of T cells after posttransplantation cyclophosphamide. General study points: TRB overlap between skin or GI tissue T cells and blood was limited. Recipient CMV seropositivity and CMV reactivation strongly tracked TRB clonality. Donor CD8+ memory clones often dominated recipient blood repertoires at later times.

The CDR3 runs to 14 residues. Germline V gene lookup returns CDR1 KGHSH and CDR2 LQKENI. The trim removed 6 bases at V and 8 bases at J, leaving 9 bases unmatched. This table comes from immunoSEQ multiplex PCR, and its TCRdb copy is limited to in-frame clones, with some not included. The data contain over 3,000 clones, roughly two thirds of them singletons. Note on this clone: Its specificity is unknown.

Treatment was busulfan-fludarabine conditioning, a marrow graft, and cyclophosphamide on days +3 and +4. Here the sequenced sample was CD8+ T cells sorted from PBMCs, taken about 1,200 days after allogeneic stem cell transplant with posttransplant cyclophosphamide. This clonotype was sampled from a female patient in her 40s who received an allogeneic stem cell transplant from a related donor, was CMV-positive, and had no GVHD. The T cells may partly be graft donor cells. The gene calls are TRBV18 and TRBJ2-1, with TRBD2 matching over 8 bases. CDR3 coding DNA: TGTGCCAGCTCCATAGCGGGGCCCCGCGATGAGCAGTTCTTC. Amino acids: CASSIAGPRDEQFF.